This paragraph reports one TCR beta chain. Its antigen is unidentified. The CDR3 totals 15 residues. CDR1 SGDLS and CDR2 YYNGEE come from the germline V gene. The data stem from a study of CXCR3-negative and CXCR3-positive naive CD8 T cells. General study results and limits: Similar TRBV-TRBJ usage characterized naive CXCR3-negative and CXCR3-positive cells; memory cells differed. Hydrophobicity of TRB CDR3s was greater in CXCR3-positive naive cells than in CXCR3-negative naive cells.

Every CD8+ T cell subset underwent triplicate sorting at more than 250,000 cells apiece. The naive CD8+ gate required CD45RO-CCR7+CD27+CD95- phenotype. The libraries of TRB cDNA were constructed through 5' RACE using UMI labels. TCRdb re-called the 5' RACE reads; every CDR3 protein appears as one record, without DNA. In total, the table holds about 140,000 distinct CDR3 sequences. The chain has TRBV9 and TRBJ2-1; TCRdb lists TRBD2, though no DNA is available to test this call. The source of this sequence is a human donor in good health. Some clones in this sample may be carry-over from other donors' samples. Material: naive CXCR3+ CD8+ T cells from blood. Sample subset: CD45RO-CCR7+CD27+CD95- naive CD8+ T cells expressing CXCR3 (TNR3+). The CDR3 reads CASSAGLADHNEQFF.